These T cell receptor beta chains were read from a single sample in a study of early T cells in non-severe SARS-CoV-2 infection. Using its own MiXCR run on the 5' RACE reads, TCRdb lists one record per CDR3 protein. The data hold tens of thousands of distinct CDR3 sequences, with roughly 4.6% observed a single time. The sample in question was whole blood, obtained at baseline. The receptors stem from an adult who was a healthcare worker with PCR-confirmed SARS-CoV-2 infection or an uninfected control (not recorded which). The CDR3 runs from the conserved cysteine through the conserved F or W. Each record gives: clone size, V gene, J gene, D gene, CDR3 protein, CDR3 DNA. The D gene is left open where the match is weak. Clone sizes are given selectively: once, few, many, or a class where the clone is expanded.

clone size: many; V gene: TRBV7-8; J gene: TRBJ2-7; D gene: TRBD2; CDR3 protein: CASSSWLAAYEQYF; CDR3 DNA: TGTGCCAGCAGCTCGTGGCTAGCGGCCTACGAGCAGTACTTC
clone size: few; V gene: TRBV10-3; J gene: TRBJ1-2; D gene: TRBD1; CDR3 protein: CASLPRQGASGYGYTF; CDR3 DNA: TGTGCCAGCCTACCGAGACAGGGGGCGTCGGGCTATGGCTACACCTTC
clone size: many; V gene: TRBV7-7; J gene: TRBJ1-6; D gene: NA; CDR3 protein: CASSLGYNSPLHF; CDR3 DNA: TGTGCCAGCAGCTTAGGGTATAATTCACCCCTCCACTTT
clone size: NA; V gene: TRBV6-2/TRBV6-3; J gene: TRBJ2-7; D gene: TRBD2; CDR3 protein: CASSYSPGLDLSYEQYF; CDR3 DNA: TGTGCCAGCAGTTACTCACCGGGACTAGACCTCTCCTACGAGCAGTACTTC
clone size: few; V gene: TRBV5-1; J gene: TRBJ2-7; D gene: NA; CDR3 protein: CASRHNAAYEQYF; CDR3 DNA: TGCGCCAGCCGCCATAATGCGGCCTACGAGCAGTACTTC
clone size: many; V gene: TRBV13; J gene: TRBJ1-4; D gene: TRBD1; CDR3 protein: CASSSWTGANEKLFF; CDR3 DNA: TGTGCCAGCAGCTCCTGGACAGGGGCTAATGAAAAACTGTTTTTT
clone size: many; V gene: TRBV11-2; J gene: TRBJ2-7; D gene: NA; CDR3 protein: CASSSRQTTSYEQYF; CDR3 DNA: TGTGCCAGCAGCAGTAGACAGACAACTTCCTACGAGCAGTACTTC
clone size: many; V gene: TRBV20-1; J gene: TRBJ1-4; D gene: NA; CDR3 protein: CSATTDSATNEKLFF; CDR3 DNA: TGCAGTGCCACAACGGACAGTGCAACTAATGAAAAACTGTTTTTT
clone size: many; V gene: TRBV10-2; J gene: TRBJ2-5; D gene: TRBD2; CDR3 protein: CASRATSGRETQYF; CDR3 DNA: TGCGCCAGCAGAGCAACTAGCGGCCGAGAGACCCAGTACTTC
clone size: many; V gene: TRBV12-3/TRBV12-4; J gene: TRBJ1-1; D gene: TRBD1; CDR3 protein: CASSFWDRSTEAFF; CDR3 DNA: TGTGCCAGCAGTTTCTGGGACAGGAGCACTGAAGCTTTCTTT
clone size: few; V gene: TRBV7-2; J gene: TRBJ1-2; D gene: NA; CDR3 protein: CASSLAQGGYGYTF; CDR3 DNA: TGTGCCAGCAGCTTAGCCCAGGGTGGCTATGGCTACACCTTC
clone size: many; V gene: TRBV10-3; J gene: TRBJ2-7; D gene: NA; CDR3 protein: CAISELRPSYEQYF; CDR3 DNA: TGTGCCATCAGTGAGCTCAGGCCCTCCTACGAGCAGTACTTC
clone size: many; V gene: TRBV20-1; J gene: TRBJ2-5; D gene: TRBD2; CDR3 protein: CSVTDPSGARETQYF; CDR3 DNA: TGCAGTGTTACAGATCCGAGCGGGGCCAGGGAGACCCAGTACTTC
clone size: NA; V gene: TRBV20-1; J gene: TRBJ2-3; D gene: TRBD2; CDR3 protein: CSAGAGGGAVDTQYF; CDR3 DNA: TGCAGTGCCGGAGCGGGAGGGGGCGCCGTAGATACGCAGTATTTT
clone size: many; V gene: TRBV9; J gene: TRBJ2-7; D gene: NA; CDR3 protein: CASSVAGAYEQYF; CDR3 DNA: TGTGCCAGCAGCGTAGCGGGCGCATACGAGCAGTACTTC
clone size: many; V gene: TRBV7-9; J gene: TRBJ2-6; D gene: NA; CDR3 protein: CASSPGRGHSSGANVLTF; CDR3 DNA: TGTGCCAGCAGCCCAGGGCGGGGACATAGCTCTGGGGCCAACGTCCTGACTTTC
clone size: many; V gene: TRBV10-3; J gene: TRBJ1-2; D gene: TRBD1; CDR3 protein: CAISGLLGQGGQYGYTF; CDR3 DNA: TGTGCCATCAGTGGACTCCTAGGACAGGGGGGCCAATATGGCTACACCTTC
clone size: many; V gene: TRBV20-1; J gene: TRBJ2-7; D gene: NA; CDR3 protein: CSAGAGRANEQYF; CDR3 DNA: TGCAGTGCTGGGGCGGGCCGGGCCAACGAGCAGTACTTC
clone size: many; V gene: TRBV11-2; J gene: TRBJ2-7; D gene: NA; CDR3 protein: CASSLDSYTYEQYF; CDR3 DNA: TGTGCCAGCAGCCTGGACAGCTACACCTACGAGCAGTACTTC